This entry lists 5 T cell receptor beta chains sequenced from one sample in a study of cytomegalovirus exposure and HLA in healthy donors (dated by TCRdb to the late 2010s). To prepare the library, the immunoSEQ multiplex PCR assay was applied. A mixture of 60 forward primers for TCR Vbeta segments and 13 reverse primers for TCR Jbeta segments was used in the multiplex PCR. Sourced from immuneACCESS, this table was stored by TCRdb with only in-frame sequences that have V and J called. A share of the clones is absent; for the studies checked, an unresolved V gene accounts for under half, and the remainder has no known explanation. The sample table records about 83,000 clones; 60% to 85% of these occur just once. Around 6.4% of the sample is taken by the ten largest. Sequencing was performed on PBMCs. Every receptor here comes from a man between 18 and 35 years old in good health and CMV-seropositive.

This clone has just one count. This chain uses TRBV5-8 with TRBJ1-2; D is unclear. Trimming removed 7 bases from V and 6 bases from J, with 13 bases in between. The CDR3 contains 12 residues. CDR1 SGHTS and CDR2 YDEGEE come from the germline V gene. In DNA, the CDR3 is TGTGCCAGCGCCCCCGGGTCGGATGGCTACACCTTC. Its translation is CASAPGSDGYTF.

A single count supports this clone. The rearrangement uses TRBV7-8 and TRBJ1-2; D is unresolved. The V gene lost 2 bases and the J gene lost 3 bases, with 25 bases spanning the gap. Germline V gene lookup returns CDR1 SGHVS and CDR2 FQNEAQ. This CDR3 spans 19 amino acids. CDR3 nucleotides: TGTGCCAGCAGCTTAACAACCCCCGGGTCGGGCGGGCAGGACTATGGCTACACCTTC. It encodes CASSLTTPGSGGQDYGYTF. The variable domain in full, with the rest retrieved from reference TRBV7-8 and TRBJ1-2, is GAGVSQSPRYKVAKRGQDVALRCDPISGHVSLFWYQQALGQGPEFLTYFQNEAQLDKSGLPSDRFFAERPEGSVSTLKIQRTQQEDSAVYLCASSLTTPGSGGQDYGYTFGSGTRLTVV.

The chain employs TRBV18 and TRBJ2-5, with D tentatively TRBD2 (7 bases). The germline V gene has CDR1 KGHSH and CDR2 LQKENI. V was trimmed by 2 bases and J by 3 bases, leaving 10 bases between them. The CDR3 extends over 14 amino acids. This CDR3 is CASSPGGGKETQYF. For the CDR3, the DNA is TGTGCCAGCTCACCAGGCGGGGGCAAAGAGACCCAGTACTTC.

V gene TRBV2 combines with J gene TRBJ1-2; a possible D gene is TRBD1 (5 bases). The CDR3 extends over 9 amino acids. V was pared by 11 bases and J by 7 bases, with 8 bases between. Germline-derived CDR1 and CDR2 are SNHLY and FYNNEI. The CDR3 nucleotides are TGTGCCTTCACAGGTGGCTACACCTTC. Protein sequence: CAFTGGYTF.

This chain links TRBV19 with TRBJ2-1; unclear D gene. In germline, CDR1 is LNHDA, CDR2 SQIVND (reference sequence). V was clipped by 6 bases and J by 7 bases, with 7 bases between them. CDR3 length: 11 residues. The chain's CDR3 is CASRILNEQFF. In nucleotides, the CDR3 is TGTGCCAGTAGAATCTTGAATGAGCAGTTCTTC.